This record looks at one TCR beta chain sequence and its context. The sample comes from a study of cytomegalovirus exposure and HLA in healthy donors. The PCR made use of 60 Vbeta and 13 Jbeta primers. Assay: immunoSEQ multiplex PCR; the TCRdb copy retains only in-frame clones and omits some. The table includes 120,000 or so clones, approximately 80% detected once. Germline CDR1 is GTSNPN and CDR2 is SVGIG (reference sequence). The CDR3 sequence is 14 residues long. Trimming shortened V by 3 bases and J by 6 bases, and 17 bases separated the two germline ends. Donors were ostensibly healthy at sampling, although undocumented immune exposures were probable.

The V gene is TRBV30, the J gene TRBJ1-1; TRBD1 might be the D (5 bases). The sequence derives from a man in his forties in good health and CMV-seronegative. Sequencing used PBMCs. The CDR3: CAWRGPGRQPEAFF. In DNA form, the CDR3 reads TGTGCCTGGAGGGGGCCGGGCAGGCAACCTGAAGCTTTCTTT.